A selection of T cell receptor beta chains follows, all from one sample in a study of blood T cells in healthy people across ages. TCRdb re-derived calls from the 5' RACE reads in MiXCR, one entry per CDR3 protein. The table includes roughly 800,000 distinct CDR3 sequences, roughly 60% detected once. The sample consisted of blood. The receptor source for this set is a man aged 30 to 39 in good health. CDR3s include the opening cysteine and the closing phenylalanine or tryptophan. The order of the fields is V gene, clone size, J gene, D gene, CDR3 protein, CDR3 DNA. A D gene is named only where the DNA matches it firmly. Clone size is shown for a subset of rows, as once, few, many or a class of expanded clone.

V gene: TRBV6-5; clone size: NA; J gene: TRBJ1-2; D gene: NA; CDR3 protein: CASSYLGLVTSGYTF; CDR3 DNA: TGTGCCAGCAGTTACCTCGGTCTGGTTACGTCCGGCTACACCTTC
V gene: TRBV23-1; clone size: NA; J gene: TRBJ2-3; D gene: TRBD2; CDR3 protein: CASRIRLGTREGTQYF; CDR3 DNA: TGCGCCAGCAGAATCCGCTTGGGGACTAGGGAGGGTACGCAGTATTTT
V gene: TRBV29-1; clone size: once; J gene: TRBJ2-7; D gene: NA; CDR3 protein: CSVQGPGFYEQYF; CDR3 DNA: TGCAGCGTCCAGGGACCAGGGTTCTACGAGCAGTACTTC
V gene: TRBV29-1; clone size: NA; J gene: TRBJ2-5; D gene: NA; CDR3 protein: CSGVGVYQETQYF; CDR3 DNA: TGCAGCGGTGTAGGCGTGTACCAAGAGACCCAGTACTTC
V gene: TRBV7-9; clone size: NA; J gene: TRBJ1-6; D gene: NA; CDR3 protein: CASSIGNSPLHF; CDR3 DNA: TGTGCCAGCAGCATCGGGAATTCACCCCTCCACTTT
V gene: TRBV7-3; clone size: NA; J gene: TRBJ2-6; D gene: NA; CDR3 protein: CASSNFPSGANVLTF; CDR3 DNA: TGTGCCAGCAGCAATTTCCCCTCTGGGGCCAACGTCCTGACTTTC
V gene: TRBV20-1; clone size: once; J gene: TRBJ2-7; D gene: TRBD2; CDR3 protein: CSARRAGEDPYEQYF; CDR3 DNA: TGCAGTGCTAGAAGGGCGGGAGAAGACCCCTACGAGCAGTACTTC
V gene: TRBV28; clone size: NA; J gene: TRBJ1-2; D gene: TRBD1; CDR3 protein: CASRPSGTGAHVYGYTF; CDR3 DNA: TGTGCCAGCAGACCCTCCGGGACAGGGGCCCATGTCTATGGCTACACCTTC
V gene: TRBV6-5; clone size: once; J gene: TRBJ2-2; D gene: NA; CDR3 protein: CASSYWGTGELFF; CDR3 DNA: TGTGCCAGCAGTTACTGGGGGACCGGGGAGCTGTTTTTT
V gene: TRBV20-1; clone size: NA; J gene: TRBJ2-7; D gene: NA; CDR3 protein: CSARDRGSDYEQYF; CDR3 DNA: TGCAGTGCTAGGGACCGGGGCTCTGACTACGAGCAGTACTTC
V gene: TRBV6-2/TRBV6-3; clone size: once; J gene: TRBJ1-2; D gene: TRBD1; CDR3 protein: CASSDGRQGRNGYTF; CDR3 DNA: TGTGCCAGCAGTGACGGGAGACAGGGAAGGAATGGCTACACCTTC
V gene: TRBV20-1; clone size: NA; J gene: TRBJ1-2; D gene: NA; CDR3 protein: CSARALPGPQALNYGYTF; CDR3 DNA: TGCAGTGCTAGAGCTCTCCCCGGACCGCAAGCGCTTAACTATGGCTACACCTTC
V gene: TRBV6-2/TRBV6-3; clone size: NA; J gene: TRBJ2-7; D gene: NA; CDR3 protein: CASSLAAVRTYEQYF; CDR3 DNA: TGTGCCAGCAGTTTGGCAGCGGTTCGGACCTACGAGCAGTACTTC
V gene: TRBV6-5; clone size: NA; J gene: TRBJ2-7; D gene: NA; CDR3 protein: CASSYGTLGYEQYF; CDR3 DNA: TGTGCCAGCAGTTACGGGACACTGGGCTACGAGCAGTACTTC
V gene: TRBV7-8; clone size: NA; J gene: TRBJ1-2; D gene: TRBD1; CDR3 protein: CASSLTSGGGDGYTF; CDR3 DNA: TGTGCCAGCAGCCTCACTTCGGGAGGGGGCGACGGCTACACCTTC
V gene: TRBV20-1; clone size: NA; J gene: TRBJ1-4; D gene: NA; CDR3 protein: CSARSPGTLNEKLFF; CDR3 DNA: TGCAGTGCTAGGTCCCCCGGGACACTCAATGAAAAACTGTTTTTT
V gene: TRBV20-1; clone size: few; J gene: TRBJ2-7; D gene: TRBD1; CDR3 protein: CSARSTGGGQYF; CDR3 DNA: TGCAGTGCTAGGTCGACAGGGGGTGGGCAGTACTTC
V gene: TRBV7-2; clone size: NA; J gene: TRBJ2-5; D gene: NA; CDR3 protein: CASSFVRGSGIRETQYF; CDR3 DNA: TGTGCCAGCAGCTTTGTTCGGGGCTCCGGGATACGGGAGACCCAGTACTTC
V gene: TRBV3-1; clone size: NA; J gene: TRBJ1-5; D gene: TRBD1; CDR3 protein: CASSQTGGQPQHF; CDR3 DNA: TGTGCCAGCAGCCAGACAGGGGGTCAGCCCCAGCATTTT
V gene: TRBV15; clone size: NA; J gene: TRBJ2-5; D gene: NA; CDR3 protein: CATSIGAGTETQYF; CDR3 DNA: TGTGCCACCAGCATTGGGGCAGGGACAGAGACCCAGTACTTC
V gene: TRBV7-2; clone size: NA; J gene: TRBJ1-2; D gene: TRBD1; CDR3 protein: CASTSGWDRGLGGYTF; CDR3 DNA: TGTGCCAGCACCTCCGGCTGGGACAGGGGCCTCGGTGGCTACACCTTC
V gene: TRBV11-2; clone size: NA; J gene: TRBJ2-4; D gene: TRBD1; CDR3 protein: CASSPQDRAVNIQYF; CDR3 DNA: TGTGCCAGCAGTCCGCAAGACAGGGCTGTGAACATTCAGTACTTC
V gene: TRBV12-3/TRBV12-4; clone size: NA; J gene: TRBJ2-3; D gene: NA; CDR3 protein: CASSFRVRDLNTDTQYF; CDR3 DNA: TGTGCCAGCAGTTTCAGAGTCCGGGACTTAAACACAGATACGCAGTATTTT
V gene: TRBV7-2; clone size: NA; J gene: TRBJ2-5; D gene: TRBD2; CDR3 protein: CASSFLSGGPGQQYF; CDR3 DNA: TGTGCCAGCAGCTTCCTTAGCGGGGGCCCCGGACAGCAGTACTTC
V gene: TRBV12-3/TRBV12-4; clone size: NA; J gene: TRBJ1-2; D gene: TRBD1; CDR3 protein: CASSLIQGATDGYTF; CDR3 DNA: TGTGCCAGCAGCCTTATACAGGGGGCGACGGATGGCTACACCTTC
V gene: TRBV10-3; clone size: few; J gene: TRBJ1-6; D gene: NA; CDR3 protein: CAISGGISPLHF; CDR3 DNA: TGTGCCATCAGTGGGGGCATCTCACCCCTCCACTTT
V gene: TRBV7-2; clone size: few; J gene: TRBJ2-4; D gene: NA; CDR3 protein: CASSLNHGAEIQYF; CDR3 DNA: TGTGCCAGCAGCTTAAATCATGGGGCGGAGATTCAGTACTTC
V gene: TRBV27; clone size: NA; J gene: TRBJ2-1; D gene: NA; CDR3 protein: CASSPPGPVYNEQFF; CDR3 DNA: TGTGCCAGCAGTCCCCCAGGACCCGTATACAATGAGCAGTTCTTC
V gene: TRBV20-1; clone size: few; J gene: TRBJ2-7; D gene: NA; CDR3 protein: CSARTTSRGPREQYF; CDR3 DNA: TGCAGTGCTAGGACCACAAGTAGGGGACCTCGCGAGCAGTACTTC
V gene: TRBV20-1; clone size: few; J gene: TRBJ1-1; D gene: NA; CDR3 protein: CSAASIVRGGTEAFF; CDR3 DNA: TGCAGTGCCGCATCTATAGTTCGAGGGGGCACTGAAGCTTTCTTT
V gene: TRBV24-1; clone size: NA; J gene: TRBJ1-4; D gene: NA; CDR3 protein: CEGKANEKLFF; CDR3 DNA: TGTGAAGGGAAGGCTAATGAAAAACTGTTTTTT
V gene: TRBV14; clone size: once; J gene: TRBJ2-7; D gene: TRBD2; CDR3 protein: CASSQDHGTSGSPYEQYF; CDR3 DNA: TGTGCCAGCAGCCAAGATCATGGAACTAGCGGGAGCCCTTACGAGCAGTACTTC
V gene: TRBV6-2/TRBV6-3; clone size: NA; J gene: TRBJ2-3; D gene: NA; CDR3 protein: CASSYPSEAQYF; CDR3 DNA: TGTGCCAGCAGTTATCCCTCCGAGGCGCAGTATTTT
V gene: TRBV12-3/TRBV12-4; clone size: NA; J gene: TRBJ2-4; D gene: NA; CDR3 protein: CASSPASGRENIQYF; CDR3 DNA: TGTGCCAGCAGTCCCGCTTCCGGGCGCGAAAACATTCAGTACTTC
V gene: TRBV7-2; clone size: NA; J gene: TRBJ2-7; D gene: NA; CDR3 protein: CASGNRYEQYF; CDR3 DNA: TGTGCCAGCGGGAACAGATACGAGCAGTACTTC
V gene: TRBV10-3; clone size: NA; J gene: TRBJ2-5; D gene: NA; CDR3 protein: CAIAPGWQETQYF; CDR3 DNA: TGTGCCATCGCGCCAGGGTGGCAAGAGACCCAGTACTTC
V gene: TRBV12-3/TRBV12-4; clone size: NA; J gene: TRBJ2-4; D gene: NA; CDR3 protein: CASSLGQGEDIQYF; CDR3 DNA: TGTGCCAGCAGTTTAGGCCAGGGCGAGGACATTCAGTACTTC
V gene: TRBV27; clone size: NA; J gene: TRBJ2-7; D gene: TRBD1; CDR3 protein: CASSWASGTGVQEQYF; CDR3 DNA: TGTGCCAGCAGTTGGGCATCCGGGACAGGGGTGCAAGAGCAGTACTTC
V gene: TRBV12-3/TRBV12-4; clone size: NA; J gene: TRBJ1-1; D gene: NA; CDR3 protein: CDSTGTLGTEAFF; CDR3 DNA: TGTGACAGCACCGGGACTCTCGGCACTGAAGCTTTCTTT
V gene: TRBV7-2; clone size: once; J gene: TRBJ2-5; D gene: NA; CDR3 protein: CASSLGGTSGSTQYF; CDR3 DNA: TGTGCCAGCAGCTTAGGTGGGACTTCCGGGTCGACCCAGTACTTC
V gene: TRBV11-2; clone size: NA; J gene: TRBJ2-7; D gene: TRBD2; CDR3 protein: CASSPRFSGIGSYEQYF; CDR3 DNA: TGTGCCAGCAGCCCTCGGTTTAGCGGGATAGGCTCCTACGAGCAGTACTTC
V gene: TRBV20-1; clone size: NA; J gene: TRBJ1-4; D gene: NA; CDR3 protein: CSARDPGGTGFEKLFF; CDR3 DNA: TGCAGTGCTAGAGACCCCGGGGGGACGGGATTCGAAAAACTGTTTTTT
V gene: TRBV6-1; clone size: once; J gene: TRBJ2-7; D gene: NA; CDR3 protein: CASSEGHGYYEQYF; CDR3 DNA: TGTGCCAGCAGTGAAGGGCACGGCTACTACGAGCAGTACTTC
V gene: TRBV6-5; clone size: NA; J gene: TRBJ1-1; D gene: NA; CDR3 protein: CASSYSGQAGTEAFF; CDR3 DNA: TGTGCCAGCAGTTACTCGGGCCAGGCGGGGACTGAAGCTTTCTTT
V gene: TRBV28; clone size: NA; J gene: TRBJ2-7; D gene: NA; CDR3 protein: CASSFSRAPTYEQYF; CDR3 DNA: TGTGCCAGCAGTTTCAGCAGGGCCCCCACCTACGAGCAGTACTTC
V gene: TRBV18; clone size: few; J gene: TRBJ2-7; D gene: NA; CDR3 protein: CASSPMVQASSYEQYF; CDR3 DNA: TGTGCCAGCTCACCAATGGTGCAAGCAAGCTCCTACGAGCAGTACTTC
V gene: TRBV20-1; clone size: NA; J gene: TRBJ1-5; D gene: NA; CDR3 protein: CSAGRLDDQPQHF; CDR3 DNA: TGCAGCGCAGGACGGCTTGACGATCAGCCCCAGCATTTT
V gene: TRBV13; clone size: few; J gene: TRBJ2-1; D gene: TRBD2; CDR3 protein: CASSSSGTSGFNEQFF; CDR3 DNA: TGTGCCAGCAGCTCGTCCGGGACTAGCGGGTTCAATGAGCAGTTCTTC
V gene: TRBV9; clone size: NA; J gene: TRBJ2-1; D gene: NA; CDR3 protein: CASSVAAGPPYNEQFF; CDR3 DNA: TGTGCCAGCAGCGTAGCGGCGGGCCCGCCCTACAATGAGCAGTTCTTC
V gene: TRBV7-9; clone size: NA; J gene: TRBJ2-2; D gene: NA; CDR3 protein: CASSLMTNTGELFF; CDR3 DNA: TGTGCCAGCAGCTTAATGACGAACACCGGGGAGCTGTTTTTT
V gene: TRBV24-1; clone size: NA; J gene: TRBJ1-2; D gene: NA; CDR3 protein: CATSDLGTNYGYTF; CDR3 DNA: TGTGCCACCAGTGATCTGGGGACGAACTATGGCTACACCTTC